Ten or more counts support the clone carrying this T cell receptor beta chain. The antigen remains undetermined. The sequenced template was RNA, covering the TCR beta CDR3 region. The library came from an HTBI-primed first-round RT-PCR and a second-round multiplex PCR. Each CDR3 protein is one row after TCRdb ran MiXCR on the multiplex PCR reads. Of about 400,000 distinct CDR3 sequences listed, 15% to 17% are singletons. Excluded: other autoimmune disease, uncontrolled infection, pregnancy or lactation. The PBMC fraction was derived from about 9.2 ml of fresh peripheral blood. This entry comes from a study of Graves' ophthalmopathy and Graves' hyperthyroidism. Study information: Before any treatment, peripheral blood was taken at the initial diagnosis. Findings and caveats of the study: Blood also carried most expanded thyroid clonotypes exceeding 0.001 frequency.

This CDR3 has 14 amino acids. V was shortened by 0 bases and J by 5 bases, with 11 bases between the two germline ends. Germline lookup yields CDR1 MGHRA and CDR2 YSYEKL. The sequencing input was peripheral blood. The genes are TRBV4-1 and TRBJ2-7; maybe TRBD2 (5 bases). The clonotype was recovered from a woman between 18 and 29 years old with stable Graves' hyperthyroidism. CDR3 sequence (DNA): TGCGCCAGCAGCCAAGATCCCCTAGCAGACGAGCAGTACTTC. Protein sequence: CASSQDPLADEQYF.